This entry lists 26 T cell receptor beta chains sequenced from one sample in a study of T-cell reconstitution after alpha-beta-depleted transplantation in children. Preparation of the TCRbeta library involved a method that used unique molecular identifiers. A single record per CDR3 protein comes from TCRdb applying MiXCR to the PCR reads. This sample has a few hundred thousand distinct CDR3 sequences, with approximately 23% found just once. The sequences come from PBMCs, mostly from graft donor cells, collected 180 days after TCRalphabeta/CD19-depleted stem cell transplant. These receptors all come from a male patient aged 5 to 17 who had a stem cell transplant for acute lymphoblastic leukemia, so the T cells may come from the graft donor.

This clonotype was recorded many times. The gene calls are TRBV4-2 and TRBJ2-3; TRBD2 agrees at 12 bases. CDR3 length: 16 residues. Germline CDR1 and CDR2: LGHNA and YNFKEQ. V was pared by 3 bases and J by 6 bases, with 7 bases of the junction left unmatched. CDR3 DNA: TGTGCCAGCAGCCAGGCCGGGACTAGCGGGCAGGATACGCAGTATTTT. Its translation is CASSQAGTSGQDTQYF.

This clonotype was found many times. The chain links TRBV6-2 or TRBV6-3 to TRBJ2-3; unclear D gene. Germline V lookup: CDR1 MNHEY, CDR2 SVGEGT. Between the trimmed V and J ends, which lost 2 bases and 2 bases, there was a span of 5 bases. The length of the CDR3 is 13 residues. The CDR3 sequence: CASSYPSTDTQYF. CDR3 nucleotide sequence: TGTGCCAGCAGTTACCCATCCACAGATACGCAGTATTTT.

V is TRBV15 and J is TRBJ2-7; a possible D gene is TRBD1 (7 bases). V lost 3 bases, J lost 2 bases, and 20 bases lay in between. Looked up from germline, CDR1 is LNHNV and CDR2 is YYDKDF (reference sequence). The CDR3 covers 17 residues. The chain's CDR3 is CATSSERGGGTAYEQYF. DNA for the CDR3: TGTGCCACCAGCAGTGAGAGGGGTGGAGGGACAGCCTACGAGCAGTACTTC.

The chain joins TRBV7-9 to TRBJ1-2; D may be TRBD1 (5 bases). Germline assignment: CDR1 SEHNR and CDR2 FQNEAQ (reference sequence). This CDR3 comprises 15 residues. V was trimmed by 1 base and J by 3 bases, leaving 12 bases between them. The CDR3 nucleotides read TGTGCCAGCAGCTTAGTGGGGGACGGCTACTATGGCTACACCTTC. It codes for CASSLVGDGYYGYTF.

J is TRBJ2-1 and V is TRBV2, with 11 nucleotides matching TRBD2. Per germline, CDR1 SNHLY and CDR2 FYNNEI. The CDR3 covers 15 residues. V trimming: 7 bases; J trimming: 6 bases; junction bases outside the gene matches: 8. The CDR3 is CASNLAGGLINEQFF. In nucleotides, the CDR3 is TGTGCCAGCAACCTAGCGGGAGGTTTAATCAATGAGCAGTTCTTC.

The chain employs TRBV5-4 and TRBJ2-5, with TRBD2 identical over 8 bases. CDR1 SGHNT and CDR2 YYREEE come from the germline V gene (reference sequence). This CDR3 comprises 14 residues. After removal of 6 bases from V and 0 bases from J, the junction contained 4 bases not matched to a gene. Here the CDR3 DNA reads TGTGCCAGCACCGTAGCGGGAAACCAAGAGACCCAGTACTTC. It is translated as CASTVAGNQETQYF.

This rearrangement joins TRBV7-8 to TRBJ2-5; TRBD1 agrees at 8 bases. Germline V gives CDR1 SGHVS, CDR2 FQNEAQ. The CDR3 contains 18 residues. With 5 bases clipped from V and 3 bases from J, the junction kept 17 bases outside the gene matches. This chain's CDR3 is CASSPRTGISLREETQYF. In DNA, the CDR3 is TGTGCCAGCAGCCCCAGGACAGGGATCTCGTTGCGGGAAGAGACCCAGTACTTC.

The chain recombines TRBV29-1 with TRBJ2-7, with 11 bases fitting TRBD1. Trimming removed 7 bases from V and 6 bases from J; junction bases left unmatched: 8. The CDR3 length is 13 residues. Germline V lookup: CDR1 SQVTM, CDR2 ANQGSEA. Written as DNA, the CDR3 is TGCAGCGCCTCAGGGACAGGGGGGGGCGAGCAGTACTTC. This encodes CSASGTGGGEQYF.

The V and J genes are TRBV12-3 or TRBV12-4 and TRBJ1-5, with D possibly matching TRBD1 (5 bases). Trimming pared 3 bases from V and 1 base from J, leaving 10 bases between. The CDR3 totals 15 residues. As DNA, the CDR3 is TGTGCCAGCAGTTTTGGGGGAGGGAGCAATCAGCCCCAGCATTTT. Protein sequence: CASSFGGGSNQPQHF.

The chain joins TRBV19 to TRBJ1-6; no clear D gene. CDR1 LNHDA and CDR2 SQIVND come from the germline V gene (reference sequence). V dropped 5 bases and J dropped 11 bases, with 25 bases sitting between them. The CDR3 sequence is 17 residues long. The CDR3 DNA reads TGTGCCAGTAGTTTCTCCCCGGGAACCTCAACGTCCCCACCCCTCCACTTT. Translation: CASSFSPGTSTSPPLHF.

This clonotype appeared a single time. The gene calls are TRBV5-6 and TRBJ1-5, with a possible D match to TRBD1 (5 bases). The CDR3 is made up of 16 amino acids. The V and J ends lost 2 bases and 2 bases respectively, with 14 bases between them. Germline V gene lookup returns CDR1 SGHDT and CDR2 YYEEEE. The CDR3 sequence: CASSFFQGVGNQPQHF. The DNA of the CDR3 is TGTGCCAGCAGCTTCTTCCAGGGTGTGGGCAATCAGCCCCAGCATTTT.

This chain connects TRBV7-7 to TRBJ2-5, with D perhaps matching TRBD1 (5 bases). The CDR3 is 13 amino acids. Trimming stripped 5 bases from V and 3 bases from J, with 10 bases between. Germline V lookup: CDR1 SSHAT, CDR2 FNYEAQ (reference sequence). CDR3 nucleotides: TGTGCCAGCAGCGGACGACAGAAAGAGACCCAGTACTTC. Its translation is CASSGRQKETQYF.

This clonotype has only a few counts. J is TRBJ2-1 and V is TRBV5-1, with D perhaps TRBD2 (6 bases). Germline CDR1 and CDR2: SGHRS and YFSETQ. Trimming took off 3 bases at V and 8 bases at J, with 18 bases between the two ends. The CDR3 has 15 residues. The CDR3 DNA is TGCGCCAGCAGCTCCTCCTGGGGGGAATGGGATGAGCAGTTCTTC. It encodes CASSSSWGEWDEQFF. Variable domain in full (rest from reference TRBV5-1 and TRBJ2-1): KAGVTQTPRYLIKTRGQQVTLSCSPISGHRSVSWYQQTPGQGLQFLFEYFSETQRNKGNFPGRFSGRQFSNSRSEMNVSTLELGDSALYLCASSSSWGEWDEQFFGPGTRLTVL.

This clonotype was detected a few times. The chain couples TRBV10-3 to TRBJ2-7, with 7 nucleotides matching TRBD2. There are 15 residues in the CDR3. The germline V gene encodes CDR1 ENHRY and CDR2 SYGVKD. V lost 3 bases, J lost 0 bases, and 5 bases stayed unmatched. CDR3 sequence (DNA): TGTGCCATCAGTGATAGGGTAGCGGGCTCCTACGAGCAGTACTTC. This gives the protein CAISDRVAGSYEQYF.

The chain carries TRBV6-6 and TRBJ2-7; no clear D gene. Trimming took off 6 bases at V and 5 bases at J, with 14 bases between the two ends. The CDR3 has 13 amino acids. Looked up from germline, CDR1 is MNHNY and CDR2 is SVGAGI (reference sequence). The chain's CDR3 is CASSYSVQDEQYF. DNA of the CDR3: TGTGCCAGCAGCTACAGTGTTCAAGACGAGCAGTACTTC.

This clonotype was seen more than once but under ten times. The rearrangement joins TRBV29-1 to TRBJ1-1; 9 bases are a match to TRBD1. The V and J ends lost 6 bases and 7 bases, in that order; junction bases with no gene match: 12. The CDR3 length is 14 residues. Looked up from germline, CDR1 is SQVTM and CDR2 is ANQGSEA. CDR3 protein: CSVATGTGTFEAFF. In DNA form, the CDR3 reads TGCAGCGTGGCTACCGGGACAGGGACCTTTGAAGCTTTCTTT.

This clonotype was detected only a few times. The chain joins TRBV10-3 to TRBJ1-2; no reliable D call. Germline assignment: CDR1 ENHRY and CDR2 SYGVKD. Between the trimmed V and J ends, which lost 10 bases and 2 bases, there was a span of 17 bases. This CDR3 has 14 amino acids. The CDR3 reads CATQRPTENYGYTF. CDR3 sequence (DNA): TGTGCCACTCAACGCCCGACGGAGAACTATGGCTACACCTTC.

This clonotype turned up a few times. The chain couples TRBV7-9 to TRBJ1-6, with 8 bases matching TRBD1. V lost 3 bases to trimming and J lost 8 bases; unmatched junction nucleotides: 6. CDR3 length: 15 residues. CDR1 SEHNR and CDR2 FQNEAQ come from the germline V gene (reference sequence). The CDR3 protein is CASSFATGVYSPLHF. In DNA form, the CDR3 reads TGTGCCAGCAGCTTTGCGACAGGGGTGTATTCACCCCTCCACTTT. Full variable domain (rest looked up from reference TRBV7-9 and TRBJ1-6): DTGVSQNPRHKITKRGQNVTFRCDPISEHNRLYWYRQTLGQGPEFLTYFQNEAQLEKSRLLSDRFSAERPKGSFSTLEIQRTEQGDSAMYLCASSFATGVYSPLHFGNGTRLTVT.

The rearrangement links TRBV27 to TRBJ2-7; perhaps TRBD2 as D (6 bases). Per germline, CDR1 MNHEY and CDR2 SMNVEV (reference sequence). This CDR3 has 16 amino acids. Trimming removed 4 bases from V and 4 bases from J, with 20 bases in between. The CDR3 DNA is TGTGCCAGCAGTTCCTTCCCGTGGAGGGATAGGTACGAGCAGTACTTC. Translation gives CASSSFPWRDRYEQYF.

The V and J genes are TRBV7-3 and TRBJ2-3; 11 nucleotides match TRBD2. This CDR3 comprises 16 residues. V trimming: 0 bases; J trimming: 4 bases; junction bases outside the gene matches: 3. Germline CDR1 SGHTA, CDR2 FQGTGA. This CDR3 reads CASSLTGLAGPDTQYF. The CDR3 nucleotides read TGTGCCAGCAGCTTAACAGGACTAGCGGGCCCAGATACGCAGTATTTT.

Only a few counts were recorded for this clonotype. The rearrangement joins TRBV5-1 to TRBJ2-7; no clear D gene. Looked up from germline, CDR1 is SGHRS and CDR2 is YFSETQ. The V end lost 1 base, the J end lost 1 base, and 6 bases lay between the germline ends. CDR3 length: 13 residues. CDR3 residues: CASSLFSSYEQYF. The CDR3 DNA reads as TGCGCCAGCAGCTTGTTTTCTTCCTACGAGCAGTACTTC.

This clonotype turned up a few times. V and J are TRBV3-1 and TRBJ2-1; D is possibly TRBD2 (6 bases). Germline CDR1 and CDR2: LGHDT and YNNKEL (reference sequence). V shed 3 bases and J shed 2 bases, with 8 bases lying between them. The CDR3 extends over 14 amino acids. CDR3 region: CASSHGGAYNEQFF. DNA for the CDR3: TGTGCCAGCAGCCACGGAGGGGCCTACAATGAGCAGTTCTTC.

This clonotype was counted between two and nine times. The CDR3 spells CASGRNRASLYGYTF. The CDR3 nucleotides are TGTGCCAGCGGCCGGAACAGGGCCAGCCTCTATGGCTACACCTTC. The chain employs TRBV12-3 or TRBV12-4 and TRBJ1-2, with D maybe TRBD1 (6 bases). V was cut by 8 bases and J by 4 bases, with 20 bases left in between. CDR3 length: 15 residues.

This clonotype was observed at least ten times. The genes are TRBV12-3 or TRBV12-4 and TRBJ2-6, with D tentatively TRBD1 (6 bases). With 4 bases removed from V and 2 bases from J, the gap between germline ends came to 9 bases. The CDR3 covers 15 residues. The CDR3 loop reads CASSYRQAGANVLTF. CDR3 nucleotides: TGTGCCAGCAGTTACCGACAGGCTGGGGCCAACGTCCTGACTTTC.

This clonotype turned up a few times. The chain recombines TRBV5-1 with TRBJ2-5; 7 positions match TRBD2. Germline CDR1 reads SGHRS; CDR2 reads YFSETQ. CDR3 length: 16 residues. V gave up 7 bases and J gave up 3 bases; unmatched junction bases: 15. The CDR3: CASASSPSGNEETQYF. CDR3 coding DNA: TGCGCCAGCGCCTCGAGCCCTAGCGGCAATGAAGAGACCCAGTACTTC.

This clonotype showed up just a few times. The V gene is TRBV9, the J gene TRBJ2-4; D uncertain. The CDR3 runs 13 residues. CDR1 and CDR2 (germline): SGDLS, YYNGEE. Trimming left V 5 bases short and J 1 base short, with 7 bases between. CDR3 sequence (DNA): TGTGCCAGCAGTCCCGGGGCCAAAAACATTCAGTACTTC. It codes for CASSPGAKNIQYF.